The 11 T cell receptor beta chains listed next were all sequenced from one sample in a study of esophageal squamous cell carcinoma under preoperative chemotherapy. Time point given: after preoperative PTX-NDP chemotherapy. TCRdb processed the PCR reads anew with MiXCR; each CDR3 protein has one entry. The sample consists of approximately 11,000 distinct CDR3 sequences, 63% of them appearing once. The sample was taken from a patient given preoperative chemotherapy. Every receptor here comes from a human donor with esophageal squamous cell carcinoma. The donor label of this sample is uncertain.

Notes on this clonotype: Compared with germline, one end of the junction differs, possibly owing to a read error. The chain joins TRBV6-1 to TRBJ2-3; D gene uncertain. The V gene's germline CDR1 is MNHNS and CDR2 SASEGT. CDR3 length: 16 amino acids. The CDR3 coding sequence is TGTGCCAGCAGTGAATTTTGGGGAAGCTACTCCGACGCGCAGTATTTC. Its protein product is CASSEFWGSYSDAQYF.

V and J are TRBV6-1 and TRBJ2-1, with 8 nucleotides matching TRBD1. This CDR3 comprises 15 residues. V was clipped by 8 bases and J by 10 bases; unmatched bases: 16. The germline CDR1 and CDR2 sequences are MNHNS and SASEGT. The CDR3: CASSPGTGHNYEQFF. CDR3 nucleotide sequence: TGTGCCAGCTCCCCGGGGACAGGCCATAACTACGAGCAGTTCTTC.

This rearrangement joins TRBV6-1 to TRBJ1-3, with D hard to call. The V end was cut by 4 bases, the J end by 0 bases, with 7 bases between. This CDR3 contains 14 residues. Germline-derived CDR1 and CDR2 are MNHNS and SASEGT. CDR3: CASSVQDSGNTIYF. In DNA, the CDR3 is TGTGCCAGCAGTGTTCAAGACTCTGGAAACACCATATATTTT.

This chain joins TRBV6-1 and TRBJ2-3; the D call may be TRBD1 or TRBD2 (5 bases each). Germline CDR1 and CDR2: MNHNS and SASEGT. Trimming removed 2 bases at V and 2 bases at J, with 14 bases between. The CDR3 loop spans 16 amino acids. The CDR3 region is CASSESWGSYTDTQYF. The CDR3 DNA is TGTGCCAGCAGTGAATCGTGGGGGAGCTACACAGATACGCAGTATTTT.

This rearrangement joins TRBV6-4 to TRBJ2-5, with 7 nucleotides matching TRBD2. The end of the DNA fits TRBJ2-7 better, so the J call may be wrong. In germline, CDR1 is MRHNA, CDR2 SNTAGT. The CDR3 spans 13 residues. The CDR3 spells CASEGGTHYEQYF. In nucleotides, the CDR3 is TGTGCCAGTGAGGGAGGGACTCATTACGAGCAGTACTTC.

CDR3 sequence (DNA): TGCGCCAGCAGTGAGGTAGCGGGAAAAGAGACGCAGTATTTT. Amino acid sequence: CASSEVAGKETQYF. The chain has TRBV10-2 and TRBJ2-3; the match to TRBD2 covers 8 bases. The V segment lost 2 bases and the J segment 9 bases; nucleotides outside the gene matches: 7. There are 14 residues in the CDR3. CDR1 is WSHSY, CDR2 SAAADI, per germline.

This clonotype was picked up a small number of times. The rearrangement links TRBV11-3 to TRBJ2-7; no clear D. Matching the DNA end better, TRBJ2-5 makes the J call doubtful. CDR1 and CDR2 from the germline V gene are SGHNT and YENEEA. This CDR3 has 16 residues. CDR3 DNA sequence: TGTGCCAGCAGCTTCAATGGCAACCACATACTGGTGACCCAGTACTTC. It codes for CASSFNGNHILVTQYF.

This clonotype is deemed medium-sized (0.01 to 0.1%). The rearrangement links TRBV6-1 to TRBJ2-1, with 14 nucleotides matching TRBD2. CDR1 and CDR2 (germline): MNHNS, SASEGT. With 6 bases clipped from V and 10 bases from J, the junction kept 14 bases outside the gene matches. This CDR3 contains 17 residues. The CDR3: CASRPNPGLAGVHEQFF. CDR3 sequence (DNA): TGTGCCAGCAGGCCTAACCCGGGACTAGCGGGAGTCCACGAGCAGTTCTTC.

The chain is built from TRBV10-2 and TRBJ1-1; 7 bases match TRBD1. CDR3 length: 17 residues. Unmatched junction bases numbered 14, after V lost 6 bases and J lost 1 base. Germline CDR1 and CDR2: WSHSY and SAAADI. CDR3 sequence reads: CASSAGQQVTTNTEAFF. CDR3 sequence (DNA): TGCGCCAGCAGCGCGGGACAGCAAGTTACCACGAACACTGAAGCTTTCTTT.

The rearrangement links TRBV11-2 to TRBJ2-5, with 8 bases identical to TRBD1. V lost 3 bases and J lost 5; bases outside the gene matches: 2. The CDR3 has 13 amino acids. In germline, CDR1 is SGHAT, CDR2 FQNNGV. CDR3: CASSFGQGETQYF. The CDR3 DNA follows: TGTGCCAGCAGCTTCGGACAGGGTGAGACCCAGTACTTC.

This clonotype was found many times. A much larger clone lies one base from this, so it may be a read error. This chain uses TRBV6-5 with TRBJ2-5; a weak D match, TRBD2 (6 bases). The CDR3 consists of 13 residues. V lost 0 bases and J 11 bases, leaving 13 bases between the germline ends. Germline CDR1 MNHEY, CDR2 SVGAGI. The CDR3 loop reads CASSYSKVSGQYF. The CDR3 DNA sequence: TGTGCCAGCAGTTACTCGAAGGTTAGCGGACAGTACTTC.